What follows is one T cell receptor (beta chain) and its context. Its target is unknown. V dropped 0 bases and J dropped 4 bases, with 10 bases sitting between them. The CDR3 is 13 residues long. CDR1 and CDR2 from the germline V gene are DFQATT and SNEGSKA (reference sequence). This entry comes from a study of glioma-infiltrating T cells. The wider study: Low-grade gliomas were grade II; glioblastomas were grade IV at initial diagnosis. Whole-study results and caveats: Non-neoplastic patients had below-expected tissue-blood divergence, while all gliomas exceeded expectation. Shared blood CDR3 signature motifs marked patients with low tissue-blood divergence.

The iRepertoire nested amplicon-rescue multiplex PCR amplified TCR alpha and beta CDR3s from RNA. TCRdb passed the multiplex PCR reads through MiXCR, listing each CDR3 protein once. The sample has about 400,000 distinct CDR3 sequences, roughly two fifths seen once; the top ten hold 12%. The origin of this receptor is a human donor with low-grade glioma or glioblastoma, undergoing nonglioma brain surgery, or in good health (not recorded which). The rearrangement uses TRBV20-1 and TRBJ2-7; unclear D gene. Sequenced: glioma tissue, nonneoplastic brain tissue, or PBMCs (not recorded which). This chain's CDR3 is CSARDEPSYEQYF. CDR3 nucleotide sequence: TGCAGTGCTAGAGATGAGCCTTCTTACGAGCAGTACTTC.